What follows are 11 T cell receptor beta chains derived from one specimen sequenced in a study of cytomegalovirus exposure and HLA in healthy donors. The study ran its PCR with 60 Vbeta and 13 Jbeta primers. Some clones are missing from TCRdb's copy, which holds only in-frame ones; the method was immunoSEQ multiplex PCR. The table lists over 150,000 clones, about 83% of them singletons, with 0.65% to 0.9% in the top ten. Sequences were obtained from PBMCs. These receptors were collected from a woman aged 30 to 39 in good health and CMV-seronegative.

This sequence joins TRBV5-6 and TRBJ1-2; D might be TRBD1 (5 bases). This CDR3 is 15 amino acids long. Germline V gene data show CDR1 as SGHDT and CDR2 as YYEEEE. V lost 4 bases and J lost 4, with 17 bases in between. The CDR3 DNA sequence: TGTGCCAGCAGCCCCACGGGCAGGGTATCCTATGGCTACACCTTC. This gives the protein CASSPTGRVSYGYTF.

The chain's CDR3 is CASIPPGRANTEAFF. Written as DNA, the CDR3 is TGTGCCAGCATCCCACCGGGCAGGGCGAACACTGAAGCTTTCTTT. V gene TRBV7-2 combines with J gene TRBJ1-1; maybe TRBD1 (5 bases). CDR1 and CDR2 (germline): SGHTA, FQGNSA. Between the trimmed V and J ends, which lost 7 bases and 1 base, there was a span of 16 bases. There are 15 residues in the CDR3.

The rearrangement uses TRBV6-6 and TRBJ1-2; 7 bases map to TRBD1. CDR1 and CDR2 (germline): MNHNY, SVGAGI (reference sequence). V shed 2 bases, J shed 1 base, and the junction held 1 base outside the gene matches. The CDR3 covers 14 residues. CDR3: CASSYRTGNYGYTF. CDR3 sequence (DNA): TGTGCCAGCAGTTACCGGACAGGTAACTATGGCTACACCTTC.

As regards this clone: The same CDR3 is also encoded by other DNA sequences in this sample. The CDR3 DNA is TGCGCCAGCAGCTTGACTAGCGGGAGTTTTGAGACCCAGTACTTC. It translates to CASSLTSGSFETQYF. The V and J genes are TRBV5-1 and TRBJ2-5; 11 bases fit TRBD2. The V gene's germline CDR1 is SGHRS and CDR2 YFSETQ. V shed 1 base, J shed 5 bases, and the junction held 4 bases outside the gene matches. CDR3 size: 15 residues.

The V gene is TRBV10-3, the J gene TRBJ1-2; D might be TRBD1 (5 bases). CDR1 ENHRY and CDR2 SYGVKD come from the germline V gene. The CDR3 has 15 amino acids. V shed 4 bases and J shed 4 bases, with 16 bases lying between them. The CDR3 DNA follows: TGTGCCATCAGTGCGGACAAGGCTCTCCTCTATGGCTACACCTTC. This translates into CAISADKALLYGYTF.

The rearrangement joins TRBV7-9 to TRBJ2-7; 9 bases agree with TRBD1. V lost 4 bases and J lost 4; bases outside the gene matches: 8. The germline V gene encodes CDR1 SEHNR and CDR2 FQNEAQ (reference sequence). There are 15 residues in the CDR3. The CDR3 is CASSSYRDRVYEQYF. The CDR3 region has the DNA TGTGCCAGCAGCTCGTACCGGGACAGGGTGTACGAGCAGTACTTC.

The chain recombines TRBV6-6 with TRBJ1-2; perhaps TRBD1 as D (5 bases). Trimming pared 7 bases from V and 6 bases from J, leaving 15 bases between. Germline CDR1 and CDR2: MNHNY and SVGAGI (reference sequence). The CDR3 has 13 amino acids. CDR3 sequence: CASTVMGHDGYTF. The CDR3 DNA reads TGTGCCAGCACCGTTATGGGGCACGATGGCTACACCTTC.

The CDR3 DNA reads TGCGCCAGTGCCCTCAGGGTTGGCGGTGAAGCTTTCTTT. It encodes CASALRVGGEAFF. The gene calls are TRBV5-1 and TRBJ1-1; possibly TRBD1 for D (5 bases). CDR3 length equals 13 residues. From germline, CDR1 is SGHRS and CDR2 YFSETQ. Trimming took off 8 bases at V and 7 bases at J, with 18 bases between the two ends.

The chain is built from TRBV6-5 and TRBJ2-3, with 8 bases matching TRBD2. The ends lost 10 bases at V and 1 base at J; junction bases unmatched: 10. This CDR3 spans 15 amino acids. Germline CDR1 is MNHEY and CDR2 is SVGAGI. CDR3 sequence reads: CATRTLGLGTDTQYF. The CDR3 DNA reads TGTGCCACCCGAACCCTGGGACTAGGCACAGATACGCAGTATTTT.

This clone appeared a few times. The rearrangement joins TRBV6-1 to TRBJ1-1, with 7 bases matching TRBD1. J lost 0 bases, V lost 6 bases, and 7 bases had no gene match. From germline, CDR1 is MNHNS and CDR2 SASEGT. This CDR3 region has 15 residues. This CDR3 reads CASRPPRGLNTEAFF. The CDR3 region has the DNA TGTGCCAGCAGGCCGCCTAGGGGGCTGAACACTGAAGCTTTCTTT.

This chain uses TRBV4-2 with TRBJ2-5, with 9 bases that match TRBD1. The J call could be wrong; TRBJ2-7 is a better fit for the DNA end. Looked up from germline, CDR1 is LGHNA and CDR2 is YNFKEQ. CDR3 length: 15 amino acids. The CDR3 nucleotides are TGTGCCAGCAGCCAAGGGAGGACAGGGGCCTACGAGCAGTACTTC. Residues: CASSQGRTGAYEQYF.